Shown below are 29 T cell receptor beta chains from a single sample sequenced in a study of identical twins. TCRdb ran MiXCR on the 5' RACE reads and lists one entry per CDR3 protein. Of hundreds of thousands of distinct CDR3 sequences listed, 6% to 6.5% are singletons. Material for sequencing was naive T cells sorted from blood. The source of these receptors is a young man in good health.

This clonotype was observed many times. The chain joins TRBV12-3 or TRBV12-4 to TRBJ2-3; D is unresolved. V gave up 5 bases and J gave up 10 bases, with 13 bases separating them. CDR3 length equals 12 residues. This CDR3 is CASSPRQDPQYF. DNA for the CDR3: TGTGCCAGCAGTCCTCGTCAGGATCCGCAGTATTTT.

The table lists this clonotype with many counts. The genes are TRBV10-3 and TRBJ2-1; 7 bases map to TRBD2. Germline values: CDR1 ENHRY, CDR2 SYGVKD. The ends lost 6 bases at V and 7 bases at J; junction bases unmatched: 9. The CDR3 runs to 14 residues. For the CDR3, the DNA is TGTGCCATCAGCCAAGGGACTACCGGGAATGAGCAGTTCTTC. Amino acids: CAISQGTTGNEQFF.

This clonotype has only a few counts. J is TRBJ1-2 and V is TRBV19; 9 bases map to TRBD1. The CDR3 is 14 residues long. CDR1 is LNHDA and CDR2 is SQIVND in the germline V gene (reference sequence). V lost 2 bases, J lost 6 bases, and 4 bases stayed unmatched. CDR3 residues: CASSIRTGADGYTF. CDR3 coding DNA: TGTGCCAGTAGTATAAGGACAGGGGCTGATGGCTACACCTTC. The full variable domain, with the rest looked up from reference TRBV19 and TRBJ1-2, is DGGITQSPKYLFRKEGQNVTLSCEQNLNHDAMYWYRQDPGQGLRLIYYSQIVNDFQKGDIAEGYSVSREKKESFPLTVTSAQKNPTAFYLCASSIRTGADGYTFGSGTRLTVV.

This clonotype showed up many times. J is TRBJ1-2 and V is TRBV4-3; D gene unclear. The germline gives CDR1 LGHNA, CDR2 YSLEER. V was pared by 0 bases and J by 1 base, with 9 bases between. This CDR3 spans 15 amino acids. This CDR3 reads CASSQDWSINYGYTF. The DNA for the CDR3 is TGCGCCAGCAGCCAAGATTGGAGCATTAACTATGGCTACACCTTC.

This clonotype has a count of ten or more. This rearrangement joins TRBV18 to TRBJ1-5, with 8 bases fitting TRBD1. CDR3 size: 15 residues. After removal of 0 bases from V and 7 bases from J, the junction contained 5 bases not matched to a gene. CDR1 is KGHSH, CDR2 LQKENI, per germline. The DNA of the CDR3 is TGTGCCAGCTCACCACCCGGACAGGGAGGACAGCCCCAGCATTTT. This translates into CASSPPGQGGQPQHF.

This chain uses TRBV5-1 with TRBJ1-4; no reliable D call. Germline V gene data show CDR1 as SGHRS and CDR2 as YFSETQ. This CDR3 has 19 residues. V was trimmed by 1 base and J by 3 bases, leaving 22 bases between them. This CDR3 is CASSLQPGRKAPPNEKLFF. CDR3 coding DNA: TGCGCCAGCAGCTTGCAGCCGGGCCGAAAAGCCCCACCTAATGAAAAACTGTTTTTT.

The chain couples TRBV20-1 to TRBJ2-4; maybe TRBD2 (6 bases). CDR3 size: 14 residues. V was trimmed by 4 bases and J by 4 bases, leaving 14 bases between them. CDR1 is DFQATT, CDR2 SNEGSKA, per germline (reference sequence). DNA of the CDR3: TGCAGTGCTACTCAAGGGCTAGCGAAAAACATTCAGTACTTC. Translating it yields CSATQGLAKNIQYF.

This clonotype was counted only a few times. The chain joins TRBV7-2 to TRBJ1-1, with 10 bases aligning to TRBD1. Germline assignment: CDR1 SGHTA and CDR2 FQGNSA. The CDR3 contains 13 residues. V was pared by 1 base and J by 12 bases, with 5 bases of the junction left unmatched. The CDR3 region is CASSLGQGASTFF. CDR3 nucleotide sequence: TGTGCCAGCAGCTTAGGACAGGGGGCGAGTACTTTCTTT.

This clonotype turned up a few times. This rearrangement joins TRBV11-3 to TRBJ2-3; 10 bases line up with TRBD2. V lost 5 bases, J lost 4 bases, and 18 bases stayed unmatched. The germline V gene has CDR1 SGHNT and CDR2 YENEEA. The CDR3 totals 19 residues. CDR3 DNA sequence: TGTGCCAGCAGCCCTGTCGGGGTGGCTAGCGGGAGTCTCTCAGATACGCAGTATTTT. It specifies CASSPVGVASGSLSDTQYF.

This chain links TRBV7-8 with TRBJ2-5; D unresolved. Per the germline V gene, CDR1 is SGHVS and CDR2 is FQNEAQ. Between the trimmed V and J ends, which lost 5 bases and 4 bases, there was a span of 20 bases. This CDR3 spans 16 amino acids. CDR3 in DNA: TGTGCCAGCAGCGATAAACTAATGGGGTCCCGAGAGACCCAGTACTTC. This gives the protein CASSDKLMGSRETQYF.

This chain uses TRBV11-1 with TRBJ2-1, with 9 bases fitting TRBD2. There are 18 residues in the CDR3. Trimming at V came to 4 bases and at J to 7 bases, leaving 17 bases not matched to a gene. In germline, CDR1 is SGHAT, CDR2 FQDESV (reference sequence). This CDR3 is CASSSLRLAERTGNEQFF. The CDR3 DNA sequence: TGTGCCAGCAGCTCCCTACGACTAGCGGAGCGTACGGGGAATGAGCAGTTCTTC.

This clonotype was detected ten times or more. V gene TRBV20-1 combines with J gene TRBJ2-1; D gene unclear. CDR1 and CDR2 (germline): DFQATT, SNEGSKA (reference sequence). The CDR3 is 10 amino acids. V was cut by 1 base and J by 9 bases, with 4 bases left in between. The CDR3, as DNA: TGCAGTGCTAGAGCTTCTGAGCAGTTCTTC. Translating gives CSARASEQFF.

V and J are TRBV5-1 and TRBJ2-7; 12 bases are shared with TRBD1. The germline V gene encodes CDR1 SGHRS and CDR2 YFSETQ. Trimming removed 4 bases from V and 7 bases from J; junction bases left unmatched: 9. This CDR3 spans 15 amino acids. The CDR3 loop reads CASSRIGTGGQEQYF. CDR3 nucleotides: TGCGCCAGCAGCCGAATCGGGACAGGGGGCCAGGAGCAGTACTTC.

This clonotype was seen ten or more times. J is TRBJ2-3 and V is TRBV11-2; TRBD2 matches 12 bases. CDR1 and CDR2 from the germline V gene are SGHAT and FQNNGV. V trimming: 5 bases; J trimming: 3 bases; junction bases outside the gene matches: 15. The CDR3 runs to 19 residues. The DNA for the CDR3 is TGTGCCAGCAGCGGTGAGCTCCAGCGGACTAGCGGGAAAACAGATACGCAGTATTTT. Amino acid sequence: CASSGELQRTSGKTDTQYF.

This clonotype has only a few counts. The J gene is TRBJ1-3, the V gene TRBV12-3 or TRBV12-4; D is uncertain. Between the trimmed V and J ends, which lost 7 bases and 0 bases, there was a span of 7 bases. The CDR3 extends over 13 amino acids. This CDR3 is CASNRDSGNTIYF. Here the CDR3 DNA reads TGTGCCAGCAACCGAGACTCTGGAAACACCATATATTTT.

V and J are TRBV20-1 and TRBJ2-7; D is unclear. This CDR3 region has 14 residues. V lost 0 bases and J lost 3, with 12 bases in between. Germline V lookup: CDR1 DFQATT, CDR2 SNEGSKA (reference sequence). The CDR3 loop reads CSARDAGQSYEQYF. The CDR3 region has the DNA TGCAGTGCTAGAGACGCAGGCCAGAGCTACGAGCAGTACTTC.

This clonotype has ten or more counts. The J gene is TRBJ2-4, the V gene TRBV5-6; 9 bases align to TRBD1. The CDR3 is 17 residues long. Trimming took 0 bases from V and 0 from J; bases not matched to a gene: 4. Looked up from germline, CDR1 is SGHDT and CDR2 is YYEEEE. The CDR3 loop is CASSLELTGGAKNIQYF. CDR3 sequence (DNA): TGTGCCAGCAGCTTGGAGTTGACAGGGGGAGCCAAAAACATTCAGTACTTC.

This clonotype has only a few counts. The V gene is TRBV20-1, the J gene TRBJ2-7; D ambiguous. Germline CDR1 DFQATT, CDR2 SNEGSKA (reference sequence). V was clipped by 3 bases and J by 1 base, with 10 bases between them. CDR3 length equals 13 residues. The CDR3 is CSASQVVSYEQYF. The CDR3 nucleotides are TGCAGTGCTAGCCAGGTGGTTTCCTACGAGCAGTACTTC.

The chain couples TRBV11-2 to TRBJ2-5; 10 bases fit TRBD2. This CDR3 is built from 17 residues. V dropped 5 bases and J dropped 4; count of bases not matched to a gene: 13. Looked up from germline, CDR1 is SGHAT and CDR2 is FQNNGV. DNA for the CDR3: TGTGCCAGCAGCCCAACCGCTAGCGGGAGCAGGTCAGAGACCCAGTACTTC. This gives the protein CASSPTASGSRSETQYF.

This clonotype was counted a few times. The rearrangement uses TRBV12-3 or TRBV12-4 and TRBJ1-4; D might be TRBD1 (5 bases). The length of the CDR3 is 14 residues. V was shortened by 4 bases and J by 13 bases, with 19 bases between the two germline ends. This CDR3 reads CASSWKHSPGGLFF. Written as DNA, the CDR3 is TGTGCCAGCAGTTGGAAACACTCCCCTGGGGGACTGTTTTTT.

The rearrangement links TRBV7-2 to TRBJ1-2; 8 bases agree with TRBD1. The junction had 6 bases not matched to a gene; V was cut back by 8 bases and J by 4 bases. The V gene's germline CDR1 is SGHTA and CDR2 FQGNSA. This CDR3 is built from 13 residues. In nucleotides, the CDR3 is TGTGCCAGCCAGGGGGCGCTGGTCTATGGCTACACCTTC. As protein: CASQGALVYGYTF.

This clonotype was seen a few times. The chain combines TRBV7-7 with TRBJ2-7; TRBD1 is a possible D gene (6 bases). The germline CDR1 and CDR2 sequences are SSHAT and FNYEAQ (reference sequence). This CDR3 is 17 amino acids long. V lost 5 bases and J lost 0, with 20 bases in between. The CDR3 spells CASSPIIQGRISYEQYF. Written as DNA, the CDR3 is TGTGCCAGCAGCCCTATAATACAGGGTCGGATCTCCTACGAGCAGTACTTC.

The rearrangement links TRBV20-1 to TRBJ2-5; 11 bases are a match to TRBD1. Germline assignment: CDR1 DFQATT and CDR2 SNEGSKA (reference sequence). The CDR3 is 16 residues long. After removal of 6 bases from V and 6 bases from J, the junction contained 15 bases not matched to a gene. CDR3 bases: TGCAGTGCCCACAACCCCGGGACAGGGGGGACGAAGACCCAGTACTTC. It codes for CSAHNPGTGGTKTQYF.

In this sample, this clonotype turned up a few times. The chain couples TRBV6-1 to TRBJ2-7, with TRBD2 matching over 9 bases. Germline V CDR1 and CDR2: MNHNS, SASEGT. Trimming cost V 8 bases and J 6 bases; bases outside gene matches: 17. The CDR3 has 16 amino acids. For the CDR3, the DNA is TGTGCCAGCGGGCTTATTACGGCGGGAGGGCCTTCCGAGCAGTACTTC. Translation gives CASGLITAGGPSEQYF.

This chain links TRBV7-6 with TRBJ2-3; unclear D gene. The CDR3 spans 13 residues. The V end lost 5 bases, the J end lost 2 bases, and 8 bases lay between the germline ends. CDR1 SGHVS and CDR2 FNYEAQ come from the germline V gene. CDR3 amino acids: CASSKKTTDTQYF. The CDR3 region has the DNA TGTGCCAGCAGCAAAAAAACCACAGATACGCAGTATTTT.

This sequence joins TRBV18 and TRBJ2-3, with D possibly being TRBD2 (5 bases). CDR3 length: 13 residues. The germline V gene has CDR1 KGHSH and CDR2 LQKENI. V lost 5 bases to trimming and J lost 5 bases, with 11 bases between them. The CDR3 here is CASSSTTIDTQYF. The DNA for the CDR3 is TGTGCCAGCTCATCGACGACTATAGATACGCAGTATTTT.

The rearrangement links TRBV29-1 to TRBJ1-5, with D uncertain. Between the trimmed V and J ends, which lost 6 bases and 2 bases, there was a span of 14 bases. The CDR3 has 14 residues. Per the germline V gene, CDR1 is SQVTM and CDR2 is ANQGSEA. CDR3 amino acids: CSVLDGGGNQPQHF. The CDR3 coding sequence is TGCAGCGTCTTGGACGGCGGAGGCAATCAGCCCCAGCATTTT.

Regarding this clonotype: With a much larger clone just one base away, this may be a read error. Because the CDR3 is missing its conserved closing phenylalanine or tryptophan, this is likely a read error. This chain uses TRBV12-3 or TRBV12-4 with TRBJ2-1, with D unresolved. CDR3 size: 13 residues. Trimming removed 2 bases at V and 6 bases at J, with 8 bases between. The CDR3 DNA reads TGTGCCAGCAGTTTATCTCCAGGCAATGAGCAGTTCTGC. Its translation: CASSLSPGNEQFC.

A few counts support this clonotype. The chain carries TRBV7-2 and TRBJ1-5; D is undetermined. The CDR3 runs to 15 residues. V was shortened by 1 base and J by 11 bases, with 18 bases between the two germline ends. CDR1 SGHTA and CDR2 FQGNSA come from the germline V gene. Here the CDR3 DNA reads TGTGCCAGCAGCTTAGGTCGCGGTGAGGGAGGGACCCAGCATTTT. This codes for CASSLGRGEGGTQHF. The complete variable domain, with remaining parts taken from reference TRBV7-2 and TRBJ1-5, reads GAGVSQSPSNKVTEKGKDVELRCDPISGHTALYWYRQSLGQGLEFLIYFQGNSAPDKSGLPSDRFSAERTGGSVSTLTIQRTQQEDSAVYLCASSLGRGEGGTQHFGDGTRLSIL.